The next 13 T cell receptor beta chains were all read from a single sample in a study of T cells in Graves' hyperthyroidism and ophthalmopathy. Researchers amplified the TCR beta CDR3 regions from RNA transcripts. An initial round of RT-PCR targeting the TCR CDR3 relied on the HTBI primer set. TCRdb reprocessed the multiplex PCR reads with MiXCR, giving one entry per CDR3 protein. The data hold 340,000 or so distinct CDR3 sequences, with roughly 20% observed a single time. Specimen: blood. These TCRs come from a woman aged 45-65 years with Graves' hyperthyroidism.

This clonotype was seen a handful of times. The V call is TRBV30, the J call TRBJ1-2, with D hard to call. Germline V CDR1 and CDR2: GTSNPN, SVGIG (reference sequence). The V end lost 1 base, the J end lost 2 bases, and 5 bases lay between the germline ends. The CDR3 length is 12 residues. This chain's CDR3 is CAWSESNYGYTF. The CDR3 bases are TGTGCCTGGAGTGAGTCCAACTATGGCTACACCTTC.

This sequence joins TRBV4-1 and TRBJ1-3; 7 nucleotides match TRBD1. The CDR3 runs to 14 residues. The ends lost 8 bases at V and 0 bases at J; junction bases unmatched: 4. Germline assignment: CDR1 MGHRA and CDR2 YSYEKL. CDR3 nucleotide sequence: TGCGCCAGCGGGGACAGTAACTCTGGAAACACCATATATTTT. It translates to CASGDSNSGNTIYF.

This chain uses TRBV2 with TRBJ2-7, with D hard to call. CDR1 and CDR2 (germline): SNHLY, FYNNEI. CDR3 length: 15 amino acids. The V end lost 7 bases, the J end lost 0 bases, and 16 bases lay between the germline ends. The CDR3 loop is CASTGRLVHSYEQYV. CDR3 sequence (DNA): TGTGCCAGCACTGGTCGCCTGGTGCACTCCTACGAGCAGTACGTC.

This clonotype was found many times. V is TRBV6-5 and J is TRBJ1-1; 11 bases line up with TRBD1. Germline loops: CDR1 MNHEY, CDR2 SVGAGI. Losses at the gene ends were 2 bases for V and 4 bases for J; bases not matched to a gene: 3. The CDR3 runs to 15 residues. This chain's CDR3 is CASSYLGQGGTEAFF. The CDR3 DNA reads TGTGCCAGCAGTTACCTGGGACAGGGGGGCACTGAAGCTTTCTTT.

The V and J genes are TRBV7-8 and TRBJ2-7; either TRBD1 or TRBD2 may supply D (5 bases each). CDR3 length equals 14 residues. In germline, CDR1 is SGHVS, CDR2 FQNEAQ. The V end lost 3 bases, the J end lost 5 bases, and 14 bases lay between the germline ends. CDR3 nucleotides: TGTGCCAGCAGCTTGGGGCTAGCCCTACACGAGCAGTACTTC. This sequence encodes CASSLGLALHEQYF.

This clonotype was seen many times. Written as DNA, the CDR3 is TGTGCCGTACGGGCCCGAGCAGACACTGAAGCTTTCTTT. Translation gives CAVRARADTEAFF. V gene TRBV24-1 combines with J gene TRBJ1-1; D remains unclear. The V gene's germline CDR1 is KGHDR and CDR2 SFDVKD. The V and J ends lost 12 bases and 3 bases respectively, with 16 bases between them. This CDR3 is built from 13 residues.

V is TRBV28 and J is TRBJ2-2; 11 positions agree with TRBD2. Looked up from germline, CDR1 is MDHEN and CDR2 is SYDVKM. Unmatched junction bases numbered 14, after V lost 5 bases and J lost 6 bases. CDR3 length: 18 residues. CDR3 DNA sequence: TGTGCCAGCAGTACTGGACTAGCGGGCTCCTTTGGTGCCGGGGAGCTGTTTTTT. Translation: CASSTGLAGSFGAGELFF.

The table lists this clonotype with a few counts. This rearrangement joins TRBV7-3 to TRBJ2-2; 8 bases fit TRBD2. CDR1 is SGHTA and CDR2 is FQGTGA in the germline V gene. After removal of 5 bases from V and 6 bases from J, the junction contained 5 bases not matched to a gene. The CDR3 covers 14 residues. CDR3 residues: CASSINGGAGELFF. The CDR3 region has the DNA TGTGCCAGCAGCATCAACGGGGGGGCCGGGGAGCTGTTTTTT.

The chain combines TRBV20-1 with TRBJ2-5; the match to TRBD2 covers 10 bases. V lost 3 bases and J lost 8; bases outside the gene matches: 9. The CDR3 runs 14 residues. In germline, CDR1 is DFQATT, CDR2 SNEGSKA (reference sequence). The CDR3 nucleotides are TGCAGTGCTAGGAATCCCAGCGGGGGGGGTACCCAGTACTTC. It codes for CSARNPSGGGTQYF.

This clonotype has ten or more counts. This chain joins TRBV27 and TRBJ1-5, with TRBD1 matching over 7 bases. V trimming: 5 bases; J trimming: 7 bases; junction bases outside the gene matches: 11. Germline V CDR1 and CDR2: MNHEY, SMNVEV (reference sequence). The length of the CDR3 is 15 residues. In nucleotides, the CDR3 is TGTGCCAGCAGTAAGGGAAACAGGGGAGGGCAGCCCCAGCATTTT. It specifies CASSKGNRGGQPQHF.

This clonotype was detected only once. This chain links TRBV2 with TRBJ2-2, with D perhaps given as TRBD1 or TRBD2 (7 bases each). The CDR3 contains 14 residues. The V and J ends lost 7 bases and 6 bases respectively, with 15 bases between them. Germline CDR1 and CDR2: SNHLY and FYNNEI. In DNA form, the CDR3 reads TGTGCCAGCAAAGCCCCAGGGGGGGCCGGGGAGCTGTTTTTT. It specifies CASKAPGGAGELFF.

The chain uses TRBV27 and TRBJ1-4, with a tentative D call TRBD1 (5 bases). Trimming removed 6 bases from V and 4 bases from J, with 21 bases in between. CDR1 and CDR2 from the germline V gene are MNHEY and SMNVEV (reference sequence). CDR3 length equals 17 residues. DNA of the CDR3: TGTGCCAGCAGCCGAATGGGGCCTCCACGTTATAATGAAAAACTGTTTTTT. Protein: CASSRMGPPRYNEKLFF.

This clonotype was picked up a small number of times. CDR3 protein: CASSTGTRIDTQYF. The CDR3 DNA follows: TGTGCCAGCAGCACCGGGACCCGTATAGATACGCAGTATTTT. V is TRBV7-3 and J is TRBJ2-3; D tentatively fits TRBD1 or TRBD2 (5 bases each). The CDR3 consists of 14 residues. Germline assignment: CDR1 SGHTA and CDR2 FQGTGA. V lost 5 bases to trimming and J lost 5 bases, with 14 bases between them. Supplemented by reference TRBV7-3 and TRBJ2-3, the full variable domain reads GAGVSQTPSNKVTEKGKYVELRCDPISGHTALYWYRQSLGQGPEFLIYFQGTGAADDSGLPNDRFFAVRPEGSVSTLKIQRTERGDSAVYLCASSTGTRIDTQYFGPGTRLTVL.